What follows are 7 T cell receptor beta chains derived from one specimen sequenced in a study of blood T cell repertoires in COVID-19. The repertoire was sequenced with immunoSEQ multiplex PCR; TCRdb's copy has only in-frame clones and lacks some. The sample lists about 670,000 clones; approximately 90% were seen once. The sequenced sample was peripheral blood. Receptors originate from a woman between 18 and 30 years old with acute or convalescent COVID-19.

This chain connects TRBV19 to TRBJ2-3; D might be TRBD2 (5 bases). V lost 5 bases to trimming and J lost 5 bases, with 26 bases between them. From germline, CDR1 is LNHDA and CDR2 SQIVND (reference sequence). The CDR3 sequence is 18 residues long. This chain's CDR3 is CASSDPFTRGVGLDTQYF. The CDR3 DNA follows: TGTGCCAGTAGTGATCCTTTCACACGGGGAGTGGGGTTAGATACGCAGTATTTT.

The V call is TRBV9, the J call TRBJ1-2; tentative D call: TRBD1 (5 bases). Germline V gene data show CDR1 as SGDLS and CDR2 as YYNGEE. Trimming removed 4 bases from V and 8 bases from J, with 21 bases in between. This CDR3 comprises 15 residues. The chain's CDR3 is CASSPGGGLAGGYTF. In DNA form, the CDR3 reads TGTGCCAGCAGCCCCGGGGGGGGTCTTGCAGGGGGCTACACCTTC.

J is TRBJ1-2 and V is TRBV12-5; 11 nucleotides align to TRBD1. The V and J ends lost 1 base and 3 bases, in that order; junction bases with no gene match: 10. Germline V CDR1 and CDR2: LGHNT, FRNRAP. The CDR3 totals 18 residues. The CDR3 here is CASGLERTGGFPHYGYTF. The CDR3 DNA reads TGTGCTAGTGGTTTGGAACGGACAGGGGGCTTCCCTCACTATGGCTACACCTTC.

The chain employs TRBV6-5 and TRBJ1-1, with a tentative D call TRBD1 (5 bases). V was cut by 0 bases and J by 4 bases, with 12 bases left in between. CDR1 MNHEY and CDR2 SVGAGI come from the germline V gene. The CDR3 is 15 residues long. This chain's CDR3 is CASSYSRVQGTEAFF. The CDR3 coding sequence is TGTGCCAGCAGTTACTCGCGTGTCCAGGGCACTGAAGCTTTCTTT.

The V call is TRBV5-1, the J call TRBJ2-5; 7 bases line up with TRBD1. The CDR3 spans 14 residues. Germline V lookup: CDR1 SGHRS, CDR2 YFSETQ. Germline trimming cut 3 bases from V and 9 bases from J; bases unmatched to any gene: 11. The CDR3 DNA is TGCGCCAGCAGCTGGAAACCTGACAGGGATGCCCAGTACTTC. Translating it yields CASSWKPDRDAQYF. Full variable domain (remainder filled in from reference TRBV5-1 and TRBJ2-5): KAGVTQTPRYLIKTRGQQVTLSCSPISGHRSVSWYQQTPGQGLQFLFEYFSETQRNKGNFPGRFSGRQFSNSRSEMNVSTLELGDSALYLCASSWKPDRDAQYFGPGTRLLVL.

The chain has TRBV4-3 and TRBJ1-2, with TRBD1 matching over 7 bases. J lost 6 bases, V lost 1 base, and 5 bases had no gene match. Germline CDR1 reads LGHNA; CDR2 reads YSLEER. The CDR3 is 14 residues long. This CDR3 reads CASSQAQGSDGYTF. In DNA form, the CDR3 reads TGCGCCAGCAGCCAAGCACAGGGGTCGGATGGCTACACCTTC.

The chain combines TRBV10-3 with TRBJ2-5, with D hard to call. Per the germline V gene, CDR1 is ENHRY and CDR2 is SYGVKD. There are 11 residues in the CDR3. V dropped 4 bases and J dropped 5 bases, with 5 bases sitting between them. CDR3 loop: CAISASETQYF. In DNA, the CDR3 is TGTGCCATCAGTGCTAGTGAGACCCAGTACTTC.